One sample yielded the 27 T cell receptor beta chains listed below, sequenced in a study of control samples from healthy donors and cancer patients. TCRdb's copy holds only in-frame clones and misses some; the assay was immunoSEQ multiplex PCR. The table lists about 92,000 clones, more than 75% of them singletons, with around 10% in the top ten. The specimen was blood. These receptors all stem from a woman aged 55-75 years in good health.

This chain links TRBV7-6 with TRBJ2-1; TRBD2 matches 8 bases. Trimming removed 1 base from V and 4 bases from J; junction bases left unmatched: 3. This CDR3 is built from 15 residues. In germline, CDR1 is SGHVS, CDR2 FNYEAQ. The CDR3 loop is CASSLDAGGYNEQFF. DNA of the CDR3: TGTGCCAGCAGCTTAGACGCGGGGGGATACAATGAGCAGTTCTTC.

This clone was picked up one time. The CDR3 sequence: CASSSTTGRGNSPLHF. The CDR3 nucleotides read TGTGCCAGCAGTTCCACGACAGGGCGGGGGAATTCACCCCTCCACTTT. This chain uses TRBV27 with TRBJ1-6; 7 bases agree with TRBD1. V lost 4 bases to trimming and J lost 7 bases; unmatched junction nucleotides: 10. The CDR3 consists of 16 residues. CDR1 and CDR2 from the germline V gene are MNHEY and SMNVEV (reference sequence).

The V call is TRBV18, the J call TRBJ1-1, with D possibly TRBD1 on 5 matching bases. The CDR3 has 15 amino acids. Between the trimmed V and J ends, which lost 3 bases and 5 bases, there was a span of 16 bases. In germline, CDR1 is KGHSH, CDR2 LQKENI. The CDR3 loop is CASSPGLRGSTEAFF. In nucleotides, the CDR3 is TGTGCCAGCTCACCGGGGTTAAGGGGAAGTACTGAAGCTTTCTTT.

This rearrangement joins TRBV7-2 to TRBJ1-2; D unclear. Germline loops: CDR1 SGHTA, CDR2 FQGNSA. The CDR3 covers 12 residues. V gave up 0 bases and J gave up 7 bases, with 6 bases separating them. CDR3 protein: CASSLASVGYTF. In DNA form, the CDR3 reads TGTGCCAGCAGCTTAGCGTCCGTTGGCTACACCTTC.

The chain couples TRBV27 to TRBJ1-5; 8 bases are a match to TRBD1. V dropped 6 bases and J dropped 7; count of bases not matched to a gene: 5. The CDR3 extends over 13 amino acids. CDR1 is MNHEY and CDR2 is SMNVEV in the germline V gene (reference sequence). For the CDR3, the DNA is TGTGCCAGCAGCCAAAACAGGGGGCAGCCCCAGCATTTT. Translating it yields CASSQNRGQPQHF.

The chain has TRBV28 and TRBJ1-5, with TRBD1 matching 11 bases. CDR1 and CDR2 (germline): MDHEN, SYDVKM. The V gene end was trimmed by 6 bases and the J gene end by 7 bases; junction bases not matched to a gene: 11. The CDR3 has 16 residues. The CDR3 DNA sequence: TGTGCCAGCAGGCCTATAACCGGGACAGGGGGACAGCCCCAGCATTTT. Amino acid sequence: CASRPITGTGGQPQHF.

The chain recombines TRBV6-1 with TRBJ1-2; possible D gene TRBD1, 5 bases. The V gene lost 2 bases and the J gene lost 4 bases, with 8 bases spanning the gap. CDR1 is MNHNS and CDR2 is SASEGT in the germline V gene. There are 13 residues in the CDR3. The CDR3 DNA reads TGTGCCAGCAGTGAAACAGGTCCCTATGGCTACACCTTC. Residues: CASSETGPYGYTF.

This clone was seen once. The gene calls are TRBV5-6 and TRBJ1-6, with D possibly TRBD1 on 6 matching bases. Trimming removed 0 bases from V and 5 bases from J, with 9 bases in between. The CDR3 is 15 amino acids. The germline V gene has CDR1 SGHDT and CDR2 YYEEEE. The CDR3 DNA reads as TGTGCCAGCAGCTTGGAGCAGGGGAATAATTCACCCCTCCACTTT. Encoded protein: CASSLEQGNNSPLHF.

The chain employs TRBV6-6 and TRBJ2-6; 10 bases agree with TRBD1. V dropped 5 bases and J dropped 4; count of bases not matched to a gene: 11. This CDR3 contains 18 residues. CDR1 is MNHNY and CDR2 is SVGAGI in the germline V gene (reference sequence). CDR3 sequence: CASSLQTGGGFGANVLTF. The CDR3 nucleotides are TGTGCCAGCAGTCTACAGACAGGGGGCGGGTTCGGGGCCAACGTCCTGACTTTC.

This clone was seen once. The chain combines TRBV3-1 (or the pseudogene TRBV3-2) with TRBJ1-1; D gene uncertain. Germline assignment: CDR1 LGHDT and CDR2 YNNKEL (reference sequence). This CDR3 is 13 amino acids long. V lost 6 bases, J lost 1 base, and 9 bases lay in between. CDR3 sequence (DNA): TGTGCCAGCAGGAGGATGGGGAACACTGAAGCTTTCTTT. This codes for CASRRMGNTEAFF.

This chain joins TRBV2 and TRBJ1-5; no reliable D call. Per the germline V gene, CDR1 is SNHLY and CDR2 is FYNNEI. V was pared by 2 bases and J by 4 bases, with 6 bases between. CDR3 length: 13 residues. The DNA of the CDR3 is TGTGCCAGCAGTGAATTCGAGAATCAGCCCCAGCATTTT. This translates into CASSEFENQPQHF. The variable domain in full, completed from reference TRBV2 and TRBJ1-5, reads EPEVTQTPSHQVTQMGQEVILRCVPISNHLYFYWYRQILGQKVEFLVSFYNNEISEKSEIFDDQFSVERPDGSNFTLKIRSTKLEDSAMYFCASSEFENQPQHFGDGTRLSIL.

This rearrangement joins TRBV19 to TRBJ2-3, with 7 bases identical to TRBD2. After removal of 3 bases from V and 5 bases from J, the junction contained 8 bases not matched to a gene. The CDR3 is made up of 15 amino acids. Germline values: CDR1 LNHDA, CDR2 SQIVND (reference sequence). CDR3 sequence (DNA): TGTGCCAGTAGTATTTTTAGCGGGCTTGGAGATACGCAGTATTTT. Protein: CASSIFSGLGDTQYF.

J is TRBJ1-6 and V is TRBV3-1 (or the pseudogene TRBV3-2); D not resolved. Germline V gene sequence: CDR1 LGHDT, CDR2 YNNKEL (reference sequence). Trimming shortened V by 2 bases and J by 3 bases, and 11 bases separated the two germline ends. The CDR3 sequence is 16 residues long. CDR3 nucleotides: TGTGCCAGCAGCCAATGGCAGGCCTACTATAATTCACCCCTCCACTTT. Its protein product is CASSQWQAYYNSPLHF.

This clone turned up a few times. The chain links TRBV19 to TRBJ1-2; TRBD1 might be the D (6 bases). V was trimmed by 9 bases and J by 7 bases, leaving 12 bases between them. CDR3 length equals 11 residues. Germline CDR1 and CDR2: LNHDA and SQIVND (reference sequence). The CDR3 here is CASRTGSGYTF. The DNA for the CDR3 is TGTGCCAGCCGAACAGGGTCTGGCTACACCTTC.

This chain joins TRBV18 and TRBJ1-6; 7 positions match TRBD1. Germline values: CDR1 KGHSH, CDR2 LQKENI. Unmatched junction bases numbered 5, after V lost 5 bases and J lost 7 bases. The CDR3 sequence is 14 residues long. CDR3 protein: CASSKTGFNSPLHF. In nucleotides, the CDR3 is TGTGCCAGCTCAAAGACAGGGTTCAATTCACCCCTCCACTTT.

CDR3 in amino acids: CASSVSGGDQPQHF. The DNA of the CDR3 is TGTGCCAGCAGCGTGTCGGGGGGCGATCAGCCCCAGCATTTT. V and J are TRBV9 and TRBJ1-5; D is possibly TRBD1 (6 bases). CDR3 length: 14 amino acids. The germline V gene encodes CDR1 SGDLS and CDR2 YYNGEE. The ends were cut back, 2 bases at V and 5 bases at J, with 11 bases in the middle.

The rearrangement joins TRBV7-9 to TRBJ2-1; no reliable D call. The germline gives CDR1 SEHNR, CDR2 FQNEAQ (reference sequence). V shed 1 base and J shed 8 bases, with 18 bases lying between them. This CDR3 is 16 amino acids long. CDR3 protein: CASSLGVGSQGDEQFF. In nucleotides, the CDR3 is TGTGCCAGCAGCTTAGGTGTGGGGTCCCAAGGCGATGAGCAGTTCTTC. Full variable domain (remainder filled in from reference TRBV7-9 and TRBJ2-1): DTGVSQNPRHKITKRGQNVTFRCDPISEHNRLYWYRQTLGQGPEFLTYFQNEAQLEKSRLLSDRFSAERPKGSFSTLEIQRTEQGDSAMYLCASSLGVGSQGDEQFFGPGTRLTVL.

The rearrangement links TRBV5-1 to TRBJ2-5; 11 bases agree with TRBD2. The V and J ends lost 1 base and 1 base, in that order; junction bases with no gene match: 3. The CDR3 covers 16 residues. Germline assignment: CDR1 SGHRS and CDR2 YFSETQ. This chain's CDR3 is CASSLTSGGTQETQYF. The CDR3 nucleotides are TGCGCCAGCAGCTTGACTAGCGGGGGTACCCAAGAGACCCAGTACTTC.

The CDR3 loop reads CASRDSSSGNTIYF. The CDR3 nucleotides read TGTGCCAGTAGAGACAGCAGTTCTGGAAACACCATATATTTT. This rearrangement joins TRBV19 to TRBJ1-3, with a weak D call TRBD1 (5 bases). V lost 6 bases and J lost 1, with 10 bases in between. The CDR3 has 14 residues. CDR1 is LNHDA, CDR2 SQIVND, per germline (reference sequence).

V usage is TRBV28 and J usage is TRBJ1-5, with 9 bases that match TRBD1. This CDR3 is built from 15 residues. The germline gives CDR1 MDHEN, CDR2 SYDVKM. J gave up 6 bases and V 1 base, and 4 bases lay outside the gene matches. This CDR3 reads CASSLSTGGFQPQHF. The CDR3 nucleotides read TGTGCCAGCAGTTTATCTACAGGGGGCTTTCAGCCCCAGCATTTT.

The chain has TRBV19 and TRBJ1-5; D gene unclear. Germline CDR1 and CDR2: LNHDA and SQIVND (reference sequence). V lost 6 bases, J lost 5 bases, and 17 bases lay in between. The CDR3 loop spans 15 amino acids. The CDR3 here is CASRSLSQIYQPQHF. The CDR3 bases are TGTGCCAGTAGGTCCCTGAGCCAGATATATCAGCCCCAGCATTTT.

This sequence joins TRBV14 and TRBJ1-2, with D unresolved. The V end lost 1 base, the J end lost 0 bases, and 6 bases lay between the germline ends. The CDR3 length is 14 residues. Germline CDR1 reads SGHDN; CDR2 reads FVKESK. The CDR3 loop reads CASSQGIPNYGYTF. In DNA form, the CDR3 reads TGTGCCAGCAGCCAAGGAATTCCTAACTATGGCTACACCTTC. The full variable domain, rest sourced from reference TRBV14 and TRBJ1-2, is EAGVTQFPSHSVIEKGQTVTLRCDPISGHDNLYWYRRVMGKEIKFLLHFVKESKQDESGMPNNRFLAERTGGTYSTLKVQPAELEDSGVYFCASSQGIPNYGYTFGSGTRLTVV.

V and J are TRBV5-1 and TRBJ2-7; 8 nucleotides align to TRBD2. CDR3 length: 14 residues. Germline V CDR1 and CDR2: SGHRS, YFSETQ. Trimming at V came to 4 bases and at J to 5 bases, leaving 8 bases not matched to a gene. CDR3 in amino acids: CASSGGLAEDEQYF. DNA for the CDR3: TGCGCCAGCAGCGGCGGACTAGCAGAGGACGAGCAGTACTTC. The full variable domain, completed using reference TRBV5-1 and TRBJ2-7, is KAGVTQTPRYLIKTRGQQVTLSCSPISGHRSVSWYQQTPGQGLQFLFEYFSETQRNKGNFPGRFSGRQFSNSRSEMNVSTLELGDSALYLCASSGGLAEDEQYFGPGTRLTVT.

The gene calls are TRBV4-3 and TRBJ1-3, with 10 bases matching TRBD1. Germline values: CDR1 LGHNA, CDR2 YSLEER. This CDR3 is built from 16 residues. V was clipped by 3 bases and J by 6 bases; unmatched bases: 8. The CDR3 sequence is CASSQGTGDVTNTIYF. The CDR3 DNA sequence: TGCGCCAGCAGCCAGGGGACAGGGGACGTGACAAACACCATATATTTT.

This sequence joins TRBV19 and TRBJ2-2, with D unresolved. The CDR3 extends over 13 amino acids. V was trimmed by 5 bases and J by 4 bases, leaving 8 bases between them. The germline V gene has CDR1 LNHDA and CDR2 SQIVND (reference sequence). The CDR3 here is CASSWRSTGELFF. CDR3 coding DNA: TGTGCCAGTAGTTGGCGGAGCACCGGGGAGCTGTTTTTT.

The sample holds one count of this clone. The rearrangement uses TRBV5-6 and TRBJ2-3, with 7 bases identical to TRBD2. Losses at the gene ends were 0 bases for V and 2 bases for J; bases not matched to a gene: 6. Germline V CDR1 and CDR2: SGHDT, YYEEEE. CDR3 size: 16 residues. For the CDR3, the DNA is TGTGCCAGCAGCTTGGGGGCGGGGGTTGACACAGATACGCAGTATTTT. Translated, it gives CASSLGAGVDTDTQYF.

This clone was seen a handful of times. V and J are TRBV6-1 and TRBJ1-1, with no clear D. Germline V gene sequence: CDR1 MNHNS, CDR2 SASEGT. V was pared by 1 base and J by 8 bases, with 11 bases between. CDR3 length equals 13 residues. The CDR3 region has the DNA TGTGCCAGCAGTGAAGGGGTGGGTCGGGAAGCTTTCTTT. This sequence encodes CASSEGVGREAFF.